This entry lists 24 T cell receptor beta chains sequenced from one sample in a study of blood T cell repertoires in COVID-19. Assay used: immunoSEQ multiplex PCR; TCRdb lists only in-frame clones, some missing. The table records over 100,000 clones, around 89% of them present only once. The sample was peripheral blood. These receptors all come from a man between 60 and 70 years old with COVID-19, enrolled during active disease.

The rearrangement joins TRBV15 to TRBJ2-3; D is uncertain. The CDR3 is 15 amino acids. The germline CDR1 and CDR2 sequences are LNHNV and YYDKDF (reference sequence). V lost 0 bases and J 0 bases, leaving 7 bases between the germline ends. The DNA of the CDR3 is TGTGCCACCAGCAGAGATCCAGCGAGCACAGATACGCAGTATTTT. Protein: CATSRDPASTDTQYF. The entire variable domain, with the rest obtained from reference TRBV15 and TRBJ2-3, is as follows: DAMVIQNPRYQVTQFGKPVTLSCSQTLNHNVMYWYQQKSSQAPKLLFHYYDKDFNNEADTPDNFQSRRPNTSFCFLDIRSPGLGDTAMYLCATSRDPASTDTQYFGPGTRLTVL.

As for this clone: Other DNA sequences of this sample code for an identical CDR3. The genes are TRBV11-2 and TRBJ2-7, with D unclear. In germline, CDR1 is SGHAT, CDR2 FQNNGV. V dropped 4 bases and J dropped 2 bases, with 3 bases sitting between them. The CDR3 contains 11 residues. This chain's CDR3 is CASSSTYEQYF. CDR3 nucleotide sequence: TGTGCCAGCAGCTCAACCTACGAGCAGTACTTC.

The CDR3 spells CASPGQGLDYGYTF. The DNA for the CDR3 is TGTGCCAGCCCCGGACAAGGGTTAGACTATGGCTACACCTTC. The rearrangement uses TRBV2 and TRBJ1-2; perhaps TRBD1 as D (5 bases). CDR3 length equals 14 residues. Germline lookup yields CDR1 SNHLY and CDR2 FYNNEI. V was pared by 8 bases and J by 3 bases, with 16 bases between.

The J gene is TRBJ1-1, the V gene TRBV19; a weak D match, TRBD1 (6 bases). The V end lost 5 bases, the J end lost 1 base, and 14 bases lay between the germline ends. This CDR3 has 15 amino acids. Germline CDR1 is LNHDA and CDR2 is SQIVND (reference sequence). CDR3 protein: CASSVSTGKNTEAFF. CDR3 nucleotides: TGTGCCAGTAGTGTCAGCACAGGGAAGAACACTGAAGCTTTCTTT.

CDR3: CASRRGTASTNEKLFF. Here the CDR3 DNA reads TGTGCCAGCAGGCGTGGGACAGCCTCAACTAATGAAAAACTGTTTTTT. The chain recombines TRBV5-8 with TRBJ1-4; the match to TRBD1 covers 7 bases. CDR1 SGHTS and CDR2 YDEGEE come from the germline V gene. V was clipped by 5 bases and J by 0 bases; unmatched bases: 7. This CDR3 is 16 amino acids long.

The DNA of the CDR3 is TGCAGTGCTAGTCGTGGGGGCTTAGAGGTTAGGCCCCAGCATTTT. Encoded protein: CSASRGGLEVRPQHF. The rearrangement joins TRBV20-1 to TRBJ1-5, with D possibly being TRBD1 (6 bases). This CDR3 is 15 amino acids long. Germline V gives CDR1 DFQATT, CDR2 SNEGSKA (reference sequence). Trimming took 3 bases from V and 9 from J, leaving 21 bases between them.

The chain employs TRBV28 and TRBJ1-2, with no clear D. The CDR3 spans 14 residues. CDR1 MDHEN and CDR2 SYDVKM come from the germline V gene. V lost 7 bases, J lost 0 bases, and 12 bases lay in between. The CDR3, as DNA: TGTGCCAGCACCGGAAGGAGAGCTAACTATGGCTACACCTTC. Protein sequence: CASTGRRANYGYTF.

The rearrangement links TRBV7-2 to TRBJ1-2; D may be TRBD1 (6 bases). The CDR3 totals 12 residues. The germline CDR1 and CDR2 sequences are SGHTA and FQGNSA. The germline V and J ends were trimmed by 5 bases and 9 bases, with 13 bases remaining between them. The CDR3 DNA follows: TGTGCCAGCAGCCCAGCAGGGGACCGCTACACCTTC. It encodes CASSPAGDRYTF. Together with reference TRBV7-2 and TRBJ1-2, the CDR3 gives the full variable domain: GAGVSQSPSNKVTEKGKDVELRCDPISGHTALYWYRQSLGQGLEFLIYFQGNSAPDKSGLPSDRFSAERTGGSVSTLTIQRTQQEDSAVYLCASSPAGDRYTFGSGTRLTVV.

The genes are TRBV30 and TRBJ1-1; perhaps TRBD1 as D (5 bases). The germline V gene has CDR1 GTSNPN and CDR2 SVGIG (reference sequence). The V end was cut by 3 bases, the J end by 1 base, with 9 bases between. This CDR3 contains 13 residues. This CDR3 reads CAWSMGPNTEAFF. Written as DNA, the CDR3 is TGTGCCTGGAGCATGGGGCCGAACACTGAAGCTTTCTTT.

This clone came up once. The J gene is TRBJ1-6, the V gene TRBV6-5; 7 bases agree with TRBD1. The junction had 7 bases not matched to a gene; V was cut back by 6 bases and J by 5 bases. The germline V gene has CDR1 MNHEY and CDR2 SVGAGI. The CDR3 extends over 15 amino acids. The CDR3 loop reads CASRPPGTDNSPLHF. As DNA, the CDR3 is TGTGCCAGCAGGCCTCCCGGGACAGATAATTCACCCCTCCACTTT.

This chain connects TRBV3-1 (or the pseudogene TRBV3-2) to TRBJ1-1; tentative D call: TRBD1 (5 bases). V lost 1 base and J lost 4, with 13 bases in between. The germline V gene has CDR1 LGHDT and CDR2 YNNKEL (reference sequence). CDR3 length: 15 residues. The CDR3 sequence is CASSQVSGFGTEAFF. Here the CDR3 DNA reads TGTGCCAGCAGCCAAGTATCAGGGTTTGGCACTGAAGCTTTCTTT.

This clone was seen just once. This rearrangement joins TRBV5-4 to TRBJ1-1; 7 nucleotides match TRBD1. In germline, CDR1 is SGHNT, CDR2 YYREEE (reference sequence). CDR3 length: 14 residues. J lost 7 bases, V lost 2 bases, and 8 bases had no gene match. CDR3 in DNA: TGTGCCAGCAGCTTACGACAGGGCACGATTGAAGCTTTCTTT. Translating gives CASSLRQGTIEAFF.

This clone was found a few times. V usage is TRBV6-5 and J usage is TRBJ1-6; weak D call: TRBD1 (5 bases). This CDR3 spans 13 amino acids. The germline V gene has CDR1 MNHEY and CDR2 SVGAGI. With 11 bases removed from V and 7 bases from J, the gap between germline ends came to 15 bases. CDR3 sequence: CAGTAGQNSPLHF. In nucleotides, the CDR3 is TGTGCCGGAACGGCAGGGCAAAATTCACCCCTCCACTTT.

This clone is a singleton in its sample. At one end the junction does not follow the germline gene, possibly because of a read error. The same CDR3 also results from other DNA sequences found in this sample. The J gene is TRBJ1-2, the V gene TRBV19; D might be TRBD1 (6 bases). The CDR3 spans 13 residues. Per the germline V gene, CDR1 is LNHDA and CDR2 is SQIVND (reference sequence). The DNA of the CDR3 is TGCGCCAGTAACCGACGACAGGACTATGGCTACACCTTC. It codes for CASNRRQDYGYTF. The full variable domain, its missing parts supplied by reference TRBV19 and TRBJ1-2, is DGGITQSPKYLFRKEGQNVTLSCEQNLNHDAMYWYRQDPGQGLRLIYYSQIVNDFQKGDIAEGYSVSREKKESFPLTVTSAQKNPTAFYLCASNRRQDYGYTFGSGTRLTVV.

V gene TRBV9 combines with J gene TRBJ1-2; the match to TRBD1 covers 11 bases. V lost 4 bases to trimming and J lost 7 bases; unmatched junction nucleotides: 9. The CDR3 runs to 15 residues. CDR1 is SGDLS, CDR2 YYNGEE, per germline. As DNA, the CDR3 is TGTGCCAGCAGCACAACCGGGACAGGGGGGTTTGGCTACACCTTC. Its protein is CASSTTGTGGFGYTF.

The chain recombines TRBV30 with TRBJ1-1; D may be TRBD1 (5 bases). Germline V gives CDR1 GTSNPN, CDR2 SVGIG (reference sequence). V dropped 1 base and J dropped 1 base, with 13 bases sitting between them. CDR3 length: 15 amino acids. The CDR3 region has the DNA TGTGCCTGGAGTGCCGCAGGGCGCCCGAACACTGAAGCTTTCTTT. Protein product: CAWSAAGRPNTEAFF.

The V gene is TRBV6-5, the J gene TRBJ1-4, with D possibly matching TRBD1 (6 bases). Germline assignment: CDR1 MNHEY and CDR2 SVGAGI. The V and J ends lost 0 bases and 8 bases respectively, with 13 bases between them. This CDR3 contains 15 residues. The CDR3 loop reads CASSYSEGVAEKLFF. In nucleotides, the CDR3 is TGTGCCAGCAGTTACTCAGAGGGGGTGGCCGAAAAACTGTTTTTT.

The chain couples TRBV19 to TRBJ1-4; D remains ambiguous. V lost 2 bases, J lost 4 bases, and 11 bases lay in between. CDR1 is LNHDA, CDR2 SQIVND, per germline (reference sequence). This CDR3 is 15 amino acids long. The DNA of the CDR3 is TGTGCCAGTAGTATACGAAGAGGTGATAATGAAAAACTGTTTTTT. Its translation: CASSIRRGDNEKLFF.

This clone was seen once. The CDR3, as DNA: TGTGCCAGCAGTTATCTCGGGGAGGGACAGCCCCAGCATTTT. It is translated as CASSYLGEGQPQHF. The rearrangement uses TRBV6-5 and TRBJ1-5, with D hard to call. V was trimmed by 3 bases and J by 7 bases, leaving 13 bases between them. Germline V gene data show CDR1 as MNHEY and CDR2 as SVGAGI. The length of the CDR3 is 14 residues.

The CDR3 DNA reads as TGCGCCAGCAGCCAAGATAGCACAGCGGCTGTAGCCAAAAACATTCAGTACTTC. It is translated as CASSQDSTAAVAKNIQYF. The chain has TRBV4-1 and TRBJ2-4; the D gene is possibly TRBD2 (5 bases). V was trimmed by 0 bases and J by 0 bases, leaving 15 bases between them. This CDR3 region has 18 residues. Germline loops: CDR1 MGHRA, CDR2 YSYEKL.

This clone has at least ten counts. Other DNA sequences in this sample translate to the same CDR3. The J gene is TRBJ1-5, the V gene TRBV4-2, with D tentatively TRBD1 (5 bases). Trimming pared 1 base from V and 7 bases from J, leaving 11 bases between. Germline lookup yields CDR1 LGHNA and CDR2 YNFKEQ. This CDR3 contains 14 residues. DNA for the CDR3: TGTGCCAGCAGCCAAGGCAGGGATGGACAGCCCCAGCATTTT. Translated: CASSQGRDGQPQHF.

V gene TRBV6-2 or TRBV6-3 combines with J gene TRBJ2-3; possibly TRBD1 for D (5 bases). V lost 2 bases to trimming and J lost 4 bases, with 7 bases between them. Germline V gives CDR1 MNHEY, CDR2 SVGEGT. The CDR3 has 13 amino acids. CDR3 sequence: CASSYAGPDTQYF. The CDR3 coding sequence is TGTGCCAGCAGTTACGCAGGGCCAGATACGCAGTATTTT.

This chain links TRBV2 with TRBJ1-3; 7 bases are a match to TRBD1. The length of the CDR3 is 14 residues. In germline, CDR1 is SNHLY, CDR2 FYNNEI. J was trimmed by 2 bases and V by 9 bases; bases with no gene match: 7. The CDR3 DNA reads TGTGCCAGTGGGGGCGGGACAGCTGGAAACACCATATATTTT. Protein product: CASGGGTAGNTIYF.

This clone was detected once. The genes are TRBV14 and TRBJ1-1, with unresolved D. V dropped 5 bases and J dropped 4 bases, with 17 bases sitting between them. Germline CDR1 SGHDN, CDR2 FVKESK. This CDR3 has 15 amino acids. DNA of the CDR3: TGTGCCAGCAGCTCCCTGACGGGAGAAGGCACTGAAGCTTTCTTT. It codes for CASSSLTGEGTEAFF.